This T cell receptor (beta chain) was obtained from a study of T cell responses to AZD1222 COVID-19 vaccine (dated by TCRdb to the early 2020s). Background for the entire study: AZD1222 recipients whose second dose came at about 4 weeks and those whose second dose came at about 12 weeks were combined into one group, since spike-specific TCR depth and breadth did not differ between the two schedules. TCR sequencing covered more than 230 trial participants: 207 given two doses of AZD1222 and around 25 given two doses of MenACWY control vaccine. Trial participants were enrolled by age into 18-55, 56-69 and 70-plus year subgroups, with around 150, 28 and 57 TCR-sequenced participants respectively.

Overall results and qualifications from the work: Because no samples from the day 14 peak response were available, repertoires could be characterized only after the peak T cell response. Conclusions about previously exposed vaccinees were limited because only a handful of AZD1222 recipients were SARS-CoV-2 seropositive at baseline. A significant rise in spike-specific TCR breadth and depth was observed after two AZD1222 doses relative to day 0 and relative to MenACWY recipients. Epitopes outside the regions mutated in the B.1.351 and B.1.1.7 variants were reportedly recognized by nearly half of the unique spike-specific TCRs. CD4 TCRs associated with the vaccine covered the entire spike protein, and the dominant responses were in regions 160-218 and 743-854. Participants were mostly white British, with more females than males. The authors suggested clonal diversity may have been underestimated. In the small 56-69-year group, the increase in depth fell short of significance, most likely because of low power.

The CDR3 holds 16 amino acids from the cysteine to the phenylalanine. Only the CDR3 DNA is retained, 48 bases long and in frame from the first base. CDR1 and CDR2 are read off the germline V gene (reference sequence) as LNHDA and SQIVND. Germline trimming amounts to 3 bases on V and 4 bases on J, with 9 as the count of junction bases outside the gene matches. Read against the paper, the sample's time point label means: baseline before first vaccination. Samples from vaccinated people were obtained from the UK trials COV001 and COV002, which included a single-blind randomized controlled phase 2/3 trial of AZD1222 (ChAdOx1 nCoV-19) in healthy adults. For TCRbeta chain sequencing, PBMC samples were collected from trial participants at day 0 and at day 28 after the second dose. This clone has more than one count but fewer than ten. The clone's antigen remains unknown. No base qualities exist here, and no much larger clone lies one base off it.

The CDR3 regions of human TCRbeta chains were subjected to immunosequencing. In the original analysis: Repertoire TCRs were matched against a reference library of SARS-CoV-2-specific TCRs generated with the MIRA antigen-specificity platform. Breadth was defined as the fraction of unique TCRs that were SARS-CoV-2-associated, and depth was defined as the fraction of total T cells that were SARS-CoV-2-associated. Using the MIRA data, each spike-specific TCR was mapped to the spike region that the TCR reacts to and placed in a CD4 or CD8 class. Log10-transformed breadth and depth values were compared by one-way ANOVA with Sidak's multiple comparisons tests. Entries here come from immuneACCESS through TCRdb and include only in-frame sequences with V and J called. Some clones fail to appear in such tables; in the studies checked, an unresolved V gene covers under half of the shortfall, and the cause of the remainder is unknown. V and J calls and clone size are as listed in that table; D and trimming were resolved from the DNA. Across this sample there are just over 80,000 clones, with approximately 90% seen only once. In total, the top ten clones hold around 5.8% of the sample.

The chain joins TRBV19 to TRBJ1-5; 7 bases in the middle match TRBD1. This TCR was sampled from an adult in good health. This specimen consisted of peripheral blood, obtained on day 0 of AZD1222 vaccination. The sequenced DNA: TGTGCCAGTAGTATCCCACGACAGGGATGGAATCAGCCCCAGCATTTT. This codes for CASSIPRQGWNQPQHF.